The present TCR beta chain was sequenced within a study of graft-versus-host responses after intestinal transplantation. V trimming: 4 bases; J trimming: 1 base; junction bases outside the gene matches: 18. CDR1 SEHNR and CDR2 FQNEAQ come from the germline V gene (reference sequence). The CDR3 runs to 19 residues. Comments on this clone: Antigen specificity is unknown.

Libraries were prepared by immunoSEQ multiplex PCR; TCRdb keeps only in-frame clonotypes and omits some of them. The data contain some 62,000 clones, 90% of them singletons. Notes on the study in general: Subjects displaying graft-donor T cell macrochimerism possessed elevated graft-versus-host to host-versus-graft clonal ratios inside allografts. Recipient bone marrow held GvH clones, some seen earlier in ileum or blood.

This chain links TRBV7-9 with TRBJ1-2, with 7 positions matching TRBD1. This clonotype was obtained from a human donor who was the organ donor for an intestinal transplant. Sequenced here: unstimulated CD8+ T cells sorted from spleen or lymph node cells, sampled before transplant. CDR3 residues: CASSSVTGPTNDFNYGYTF. CDR3 nucleotides: TGTGCCAGCAGCTCGGTGACAGGGCCTACCAACGACTTTAACTATGGCTACACCTTC.